A selection of T cell receptor beta chains follows, all from one sample in a study of T cell responses to AZD1222 COVID-19 vaccine. TCRdb's table, derived via immunoSEQ multiplex PCR, lists solely in-frame clones and lacks some. The profile covers tens of thousands of clones, with approximately 90% appearing a single time and 45% to 55% taken by the ten largest. Sequencing used peripheral blood, obtained on day 0 of AZD1222 vaccination. The receptors were sampled from an adult in good health. CDR3s include the opening cysteine and the closing phenylalanine or tryptophan. Each record gives: V gene, J gene, clone size, D gene, CDR3 DNA, CDR3 protein. The D gene is left open where the match is weak. The size of a clone is reported for some rows only, either as once, few or many, or as a class for expanded clones.

v_gene: TRBV4-2
j_gene: TRBJ1-2
abundance: .
d_gene: .
CDR3nt: TGTGCCAGCAGCCAAGAGATCCAGGGGAACTATGGCTACACCTTC
CDR3aa: CASSQEIQGNYGYTF

v_gene: TRBV3-1/TRBV3-2
j_gene: TRBJ1-1
abundance: .
d_gene: .
CDR3nt: TGTGCCAGCAGCCAAGCCGTCGGACAAGCTTTCTTT
CDR3aa: CASSQAVGQAFF

v_gene: TRBV28
j_gene: TRBJ1-5
abundance: .
d_gene: .
CDR3nt: TGTGCCAGCAGTCCCCGCGACAAGTACAATCAGCCCCAGCATTTT
CDR3aa: CASSPRDKYNQPQHF

v_gene: TRBV7-9
j_gene: TRBJ2-5
abundance: .
d_gene: TRBD1
CDR3nt: TGTGCCAGCAGCCTAAGGACAGGGTCTCAAGAGACCCAGTACTTC
CDR3aa: CASSLRTGSQETQYF

v_gene: TRBV19
j_gene: TRBJ1-2
abundance: .
d_gene: .
CDR3nt: TGTGCCAGTAGGGGAGACCGAGCATCTAACTATGGCTACACCTTC
CDR3aa: CASRGDRASNYGYTF

v_gene: TRBV5-1
j_gene: TRBJ2-7
abundance: .
d_gene: .
CDR3nt: TGCGCCAGCAGCTCCAAGACCGACTACTCCTACGAGCAGTACTTC
CDR3aa: CASSSKTDYSYEQYF

v_gene: TRBV7-9
j_gene: TRBJ2-3
abundance: .
d_gene: TRBD1
CDR3nt: TGTGCCAGCAGCTCAGACAGGGGATCGGCAGATACGCAGTATTTT
CDR3aa: CASSSDRGSADTQYF

v_gene: TRBV7-9
j_gene: TRBJ1-2
abundance: .
d_gene: .
CDR3nt: TGTGCCAGCAGCTTGCAGGGTATTGGCTACACCTTC
CDR3aa: CASSLQGIGYTF

v_gene: TRBV6-2/TRBV6-3
j_gene: TRBJ1-6
abundance: .
d_gene: .
CDR3nt: TGTGCCAGCAGTCGGGTTGTGGGGGACGGGTCACCCCTCCACTTT
CDR3aa: CASSRVVGDGSPLHF

v_gene: TRBV4-3
j_gene: TRBJ2-7
abundance: .
d_gene: TRBD1
CDR3nt: TGCGCCAGCAGCCAAGGGGACAGGGGAATTGCGGTCGAGCAGTACTTC
CDR3aa: CASSQGDRGIAVEQYF

v_gene: TRBV7-2
j_gene: TRBJ2-3
abundance: .
d_gene: .
CDR3nt: TGTGCCAGCAGTCGGGGGCGAGATACGCAGTATTTT
CDR3aa: CASSRGRDTQYF

v_gene: TRBV6-4
j_gene: TRBJ1-4
abundance: .
d_gene: TRBD1
CDR3nt: TGTGCCAGCAGCGCCGGGACAGAGCCGGCTAATGAAAAACTGTTTTTT
CDR3aa: CASSAGTEPANEKLFF

v_gene: TRBV5-5
j_gene: TRBJ2-7
abundance: .
d_gene: .
CDR3nt: TGTGCCAGCACCTTAGCCCTGGGGTACGAGCAGTACTTC
CDR3aa: CASTLALGYEQYF

v_gene: TRBV19
j_gene: TRBJ1-5
abundance: .
d_gene: .
CDR3nt: TGTGCCAGTAGTATAGTGTTACAGGTTAGCAATCAGCCCCAGCATTTT
CDR3aa: CASSIVLQVSNQPQHF

v_gene: TRBV7-8
j_gene: TRBJ1-4
abundance: .
d_gene: .
CDR3nt: TGTGCCAGCAGCTTACTGGGGGGGGCGCGTGAAAAACTGTTTTTT
CDR3aa: CASSLLGGAREKLFF

v_gene: TRBV30
j_gene: TRBJ1-1
abundance: .
d_gene: .
CDR3nt: TGTGCCTGGAGTGTAAGAAAGAACACTGAAGCTTTCTTT
CDR3aa: CAWSVRKNTEAFF

v_gene: TRBV6-5
j_gene: TRBJ2-3
abundance: .
d_gene: .
CDR3nt: TGTGCCAGCCGCACTCCCGGGGGAAACACAGATACGCAGTATTTT
CDR3aa: CASRTPGGNTDTQYF

v_gene: TRBV5-4
j_gene: TRBJ2-1
abundance: .
d_gene: TRBD2
CDR3nt: TGTGCCAGCAGCGGCAGGGAGGGCAATGAGCAGTTCTTC
CDR3aa: CASSGREGNEQFF

v_gene: TRBV6-1
j_gene: TRBJ1-5
abundance: .
d_gene: .
CDR3nt: TGTGCCAGCAGTGAGGCAGGGCTTCGGCAGCCCCAGCATTTT
CDR3aa: CASSEAGLRQPQHF

v_gene: TRBV6-6
j_gene: TRBJ1-5
abundance: .
d_gene: .
CDR3nt: TGTGCCAGCAGTTATCACAGGGACAATCAGCCCCAGCATTTT
CDR3aa: CASSYHRDNQPQHF

v_gene: TRBV10-2
j_gene: TRBJ1-2
abundance: .
d_gene: .
CDR3nt: TGCGCCAGCAGTGAGTCAGGTCCTAACTATGGCTACACCTTC
CDR3aa: CASSESGPNYGYTF

v_gene: TRBV18
j_gene: TRBJ1-2
abundance: .
d_gene: .
CDR3nt: TGTGCCAGCTCACACCTGGAGGGTCGTGGTGGCTACACCTTC
CDR3aa: CASSHLEGRGGYTF

v_gene: TRBV27
j_gene: TRBJ1-1
abundance: .
d_gene: TRBD1
CDR3nt: TGTGCCAGCAGCAGGACAGGGGTGGCTGAAGCTTTCTTT
CDR3aa: CASSRTGVAEAFF

v_gene: TRBV5-4
j_gene: TRBJ1-5
abundance: .
d_gene: .
CDR3nt: TGTGCCAGCAGCTTCGGGCAGGGTCGCAATCAGCCCCAGCATTTT
CDR3aa: CASSFGQGRNQPQHF

v_gene: TRBV29-1
j_gene: TRBJ1-1
abundance: .
d_gene: .
CDR3nt: TGCAGCGTTGACCGGGAGAACACTGAAGCTTTCTTT
CDR3aa: CSVDRENTEAFF

v_gene: TRBV16
j_gene: TRBJ1-5
abundance: .
d_gene: .
CDR3nt: TGTGCCAGCAGCCAGGGGCACCTCAATCAGCCCCAGCATTTT
CDR3aa: CASSQGHLNQPQHF

v_gene: TRBV9
j_gene: TRBJ2-3
abundance: .
d_gene: .
CDR3nt: TGTGCCAGCAGCGTAGATATCGGCACAGATACGCAGTATTTT
CDR3aa: CASSVDIGTDTQYF

v_gene: TRBV4-1
j_gene: TRBJ2-5
abundance: .
d_gene: TRBD1
CDR3nt: TGCGCCAGCAGCCAAGTTTCGGCCGAGACAGGGAGTGGAGAGACCCAGTACTTC
CDR3aa: CASSQVSAETGSGETQYF

v_gene: TRBV7-2
j_gene: TRBJ2-7
abundance: .
d_gene: .
CDR3nt: TGTGCCAGCAGCTTAGAGGGGCGGTGGAGCTCCTACGAGCAGTACTTC
CDR3aa: CASSLEGRWSSYEQYF

v_gene: TRBV2
j_gene: TRBJ2-1
abundance: .
d_gene: TRBD1
CDR3nt: TGTGCCAGCAGTGAATTCCGTCCAGGGGGCAATGAGCAGTTCTTC
CDR3aa: CASSEFRPGGNEQFF

v_gene: TRBV24-1
j_gene: TRBJ2-7
abundance: .
d_gene: TRBD1
CDR3nt: TGTGCCACCAGAGGGACAGGAGCCTACGAGCAGTACTTC
CDR3aa: CATRGTGAYEQYF

v_gene: TRBV7-2
j_gene: TRBJ1-1
abundance: .
d_gene: TRBD1
CDR3nt: TGTGCCAGCAGACTCACAGGGGGCGCAGAAGCTTTCTTT
CDR3aa: CASRLTGGAEAFF

v_gene: TRBV27
j_gene: TRBJ2-2
abundance: .
d_gene: .
CDR3nt: TGTGCCACCACCTATAAGCTCCCCGGGGAGCTGTTTTTT
CDR3aa: CATTYKLPGELFF

v_gene: TRBV11-3
j_gene: TRBJ2-1
abundance: .
d_gene: .
CDR3nt: TGTGCCAGCAGCCCATCCACCTTGAATGAGCAGTTCTTC
CDR3aa: CASSPSTLNEQFF

v_gene: TRBV10-1
j_gene: TRBJ1-4
abundance: .
d_gene: .
CDR3nt: TGCGCCAGCAGTGAGTCGACAGGCGCCGCTCAACTGTTTTTT
CDR3aa: CASSESTGAAQLFF

v_gene: TRBV5-6
j_gene: TRBJ1-2
abundance: .
d_gene: .
CDR3nt: TGTGCCAGCAGCTTGGCCGGAGGTGGCTACACCTTC
CDR3aa: CASSLAGGGYTF

v_gene: TRBV19
j_gene: TRBJ1-4
abundance: .
d_gene: .
CDR3nt: TGTGCCAGTAGTCCCCGACCCCTTGAAAAACTGTTTTTT
CDR3aa: CASSPRPLEKLFF

v_gene: TRBV21-1
j_gene: TRBJ2-7
abundance: .
d_gene: .
CDR3nt: TGTGCCAGCAACTCCCCCCGTCGACCCTATACACTCCTCTACGAGCAGTACTTC
CDR3aa: CASNSPRRPYTLLYEQYF

v_gene: TRBV3-1/TRBV3-2
j_gene: TRBJ2-1
abundance: .
d_gene: TRBD2
CDR3nt: TGTGCCAGCAGCCCCCGAGTAGCGGGGGTCAATGAGCAGTTCTTC
CDR3aa: CASSPRVAGVNEQFF

v_gene: TRBV30
j_gene: TRBJ1-2
abundance: .
d_gene: TRBD1
CDR3nt: TGTGCCTGGTGGAGACAGGGAGTTCGTGGCTACACCTTC
CDR3aa: CAWWRQGVRGYTF

v_gene: TRBV3-1/TRBV3-2
j_gene: TRBJ1-2
abundance: few
d_gene: .
CDR3nt: TGTGCCAGCAGCCACCACTATGGCTACACCTTC
CDR3aa: CASSHHYGYTF

v_gene: TRBV19
j_gene: TRBJ2-7
abundance: .
d_gene: .
CDR3nt: TGTGCCAGTAGTATAGTAACAGGGGAGGCCGAGCAGTACTTC
CDR3aa: CASSIVTGEAEQYF

v_gene: TRBV30
j_gene: TRBJ1-6
abundance: .
d_gene: .
CDR3nt: TGTGCCTGGAACCAAGACAGGACGCAGCATAATAATTCACCCCTCCACTTT
CDR3aa: CAWNQDRTQHNNSPLHF

v_gene: TRBV20-1
j_gene: TRBJ1-2
abundance: .
d_gene: .
CDR3nt: TGCAGTGCTAGCGTAATGAGTGGCTACACCTTC
CDR3aa: CSASVMSGYTF

v_gene: TRBV6-5
j_gene: TRBJ1-2
abundance: .
d_gene: .
CDR3nt: TGTGCCAGCAAGCTTGACGGACGCCGACTCTATGGCTACACCTTC
CDR3aa: CASKLDGRRLYGYTF

v_gene: TRBV2
j_gene: TRBJ1-5
abundance: .
d_gene: TRBD1
CDR3nt: TGTGCCAGCAGTGGCGACAGGGTTGGCAATCAGCCCCAGCATTTT
CDR3aa: CASSGDRVGNQPQHF

v_gene: TRBV11-2
j_gene: TRBJ2-5
abundance: .
d_gene: TRBD2
CDR3nt: TGTGCCAGCAGCTTAGTTGGCGGGGGGGCCGGAGAGACCCAGTACTTC
CDR3aa: CASSLVGGGAGETQYF

v_gene: TRBV6-5
j_gene: TRBJ1-6
abundance: .
d_gene: .
CDR3nt: TGTGCCAGCAGTCCGAGCTCCTATAATTCACCCCTCCACTTT
CDR3aa: CASSPSSYNSPLHF

v_gene: TRBV2
j_gene: TRBJ2-1
abundance: .
d_gene: .
CDR3nt: TGTGCCAGCAGTGAAGAAAGGACAATCTACAATGAGCAGTTCTTC
CDR3aa: CASSEERTIYNEQFF

v_gene: TRBV6-5
j_gene: TRBJ1-3
abundance: .
d_gene: TRBD1
CDR3nt: TGTGCCAGCAAAGGGACAGCGGGGTACACCATATATTTT
CDR3aa: CASKGTAGYTIYF

v_gene: TRBV6-5
j_gene: TRBJ1-1
abundance: .
d_gene: .
CDR3nt: TGTGCCAGCAGTTACTACGGGGTTGAGAACACTGAAGCTTTCTTT
CDR3aa: CASSYYGVENTEAFF

v_gene: TRBV11-3
j_gene: TRBJ2-7
abundance: .
d_gene: TRBD1
CDR3nt: TGTGCCAGCAGCTTAGAAGGGACAGGGAGGCACGAGCAGTACTTC
CDR3aa: CASSLEGTGRHEQYF

v_gene: TRBV6-2/TRBV6-3
j_gene: TRBJ2-2
abundance: .
d_gene: .
CDR3nt: TGTGCCAGCAGCCTCTCCCTTTTGCGGGGGACAAACACCGGGGAGCTGTTTTTT
CDR3aa: CASSLSLLRGTNTGELFF

v_gene: TRBV7-2
j_gene: TRBJ1-2
abundance: .
d_gene: .
CDR3nt: TGTGCCAGCACCCTTACGGGTGGCTACACCTTC
CDR3aa: CASTLTGGYTF